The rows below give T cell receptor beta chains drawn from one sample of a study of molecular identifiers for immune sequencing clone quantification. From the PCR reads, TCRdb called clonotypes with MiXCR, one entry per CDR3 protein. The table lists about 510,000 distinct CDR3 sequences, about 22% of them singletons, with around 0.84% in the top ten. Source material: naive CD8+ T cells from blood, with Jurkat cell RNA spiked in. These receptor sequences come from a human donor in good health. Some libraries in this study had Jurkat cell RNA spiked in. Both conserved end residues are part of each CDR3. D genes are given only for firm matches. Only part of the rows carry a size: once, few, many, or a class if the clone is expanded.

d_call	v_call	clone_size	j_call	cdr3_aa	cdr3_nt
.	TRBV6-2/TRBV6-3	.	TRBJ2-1	CASSWDRWGSYNEQFF	TGTGCCAGCAGTTGGGATAGGTGGGGCTCCTACAATGAGCAGTTCTTC
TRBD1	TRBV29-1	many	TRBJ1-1	CSGETGGGTEAFF	TGCAGCGGAGAGACAGGGGGTGGAACTGAAGCTTTCTTT
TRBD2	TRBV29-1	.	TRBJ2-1	CSGRLAGASSSYNEQFF	TGCAGCGGGCGACTAGCGGGGGCCTCAAGCTCCTACAATGAGCAGTTCTTC
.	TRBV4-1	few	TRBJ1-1	CASSQDEGDTPGTEAFF	TGCGCCAGCAGCCAAGATGAGGGGGACACCCCCGGCACTGAAGCTTTCTTT
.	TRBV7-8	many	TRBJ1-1	CASSLAWGRGEDTEAFF	TGTGCCAGCAGCTTAGCGTGGGGCAGGGGAGAGGACACTGAAGCTTTCTTT
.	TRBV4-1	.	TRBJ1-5	CASSQYGGNQPQHF	TGCGCCAGCAGCCAATATGGGGGAAATCAGCCCCAGCATTTT
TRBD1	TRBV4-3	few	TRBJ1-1	CASSQDRGRLNTEAFF	TGCGCCAGCAGCCAAGACAGGGGGCGGCTGAACACTGAAGCTTTCTTT
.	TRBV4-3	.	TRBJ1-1	CASSLSRDPRTEAFF	TGCGCCAGCAGCCTCTCCCGGGACCCACGCACTGAAGCTTTCTTT
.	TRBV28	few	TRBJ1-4	CASSLYGFPNEKLFF	TGTGCCAGCAGTTTATACGGGTTTCCGAATGAAAAACTGTTTTTT
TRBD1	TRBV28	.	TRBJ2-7	CASSFRGSSHEQYF	TGTGCCAGCAGTTTCAGGGGGAGCTCCCACGAGCAGTACTTC
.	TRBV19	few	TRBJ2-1	CASTPGTRTYNEQFF	TGTGCCAGTACCCCGGGCACAAGAACCTACAATGAGCAGTTCTTC
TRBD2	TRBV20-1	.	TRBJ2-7	CSAPFGTRLYEQYF	TGCAGTGCCCCGTTCGGGACTAGGTTATACGAGCAGTACTTC
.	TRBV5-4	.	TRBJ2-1	CASSPRGWDEQFF	TGTGCCAGCAGCCCCCGGGGTTGGGATGAGCAGTTCTTC
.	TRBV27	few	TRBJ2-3	CASSSGTTFGADTQYF	TGTGCCAGCAGTTCCGGGACAACCTTTGGGGCTGATACGCAGTATTTT
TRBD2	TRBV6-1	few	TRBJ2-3	CASSDPAGGSEKLADTQYF	TGTGCCAGCAGTGATCCAGCGGGGGGCTCAGAGAAGTTAGCAGATACGCAGTATTTT
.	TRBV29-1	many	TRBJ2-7	CSVESIAFEQYF	TGCAGCGTTGAATCCATCGCCTTCGAGCAGTACTTC
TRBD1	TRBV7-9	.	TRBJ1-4	CASSLATGRKLFF	TGTGCCAGCAGCTTAGCGACAGGGAGAAAACTGTTTTTT
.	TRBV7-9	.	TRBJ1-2	CASNPTPDNYGYTF	TGTGCCAGCAACCCCACGCCGGATAACTATGGCTACACCTTC
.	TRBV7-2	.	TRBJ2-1	CASSPPATPYDEQFF	TGTGCCAGCAGCCCCCCAGCGACACCCTACGATGAGCAGTTCTTC
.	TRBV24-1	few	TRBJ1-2	CATSDREQDYGYTF	TGTGCCACCAGTGATCGGGAACAGGATTATGGCTACACCTTC
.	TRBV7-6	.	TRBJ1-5	CASSLALGGQPQHF	TGTGCCAGCAGCTTAGCGCTTGGGGGTCAGCCCCAGCATTTT
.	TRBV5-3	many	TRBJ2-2	CASSLAGQLNTGELFF	TGTGCCAGCAGCTTGGCGGGACAGCTGAACACCGGGGAGCTGTTTTTT
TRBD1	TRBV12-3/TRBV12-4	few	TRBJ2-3	CASSTRDRGRGTDTQYF	TGTGCCAGCAGTACCCGAGACAGGGGGCGAGGCACAGATACGCAGTATTTT
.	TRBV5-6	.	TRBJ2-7	CASSLAGYGAEQYF	TGTGCCAGCAGCTTGGCCGGCTATGGGGCCGAGCAGTACTTC
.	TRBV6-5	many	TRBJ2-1	CASQSYPGVGHEQFF	TGTGCCAGCCAAAGTTACCCGGGGGTAGGGCATGAGCAGTTCTTC
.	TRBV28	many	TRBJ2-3	CASSLEDLSTDTQYF	TGTGCCAGCAGTTTGGAGGACCTCAGCACAGATACGCAGTATTTT
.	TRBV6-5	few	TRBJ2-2	CASSYGFINANTGELFF	TGTGCCAGCAGTTACGGGTTCATAAACGCGAACACCGGGGAGCTGTTTTTT
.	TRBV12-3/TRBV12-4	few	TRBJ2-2	CASSFEGLGAGELFF	TGTGCCAGCAGTTTTGAGGGGTTGGGGGCCGGGGAGCTGTTTTTT
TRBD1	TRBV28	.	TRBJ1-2	CASSPTPQGVFYGYTF	TGTGCCAGCAGCCCAACCCCACAGGGGGTCTTCTATGGCTACACCTTC
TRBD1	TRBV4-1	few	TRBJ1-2	CASSQDWDRGLGYTF	TGCGCCAGCAGCCAAGATTGGGACAGGGGGCTTGGCTACACCTTC
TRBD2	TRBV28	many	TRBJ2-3	CASSFQAGGTDTQYF	TGTGCCAGCAGTTTCCAAGCGGGGGGCACAGATACGCAGTATTTT
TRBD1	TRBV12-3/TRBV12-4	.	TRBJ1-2	CASSLGGTGGSDYGYTF	TGTGCCAGCAGTCTGGGGGGGACAGGGGGCTCCGATTATGGCTACACCTTC
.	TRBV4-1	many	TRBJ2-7	CASSQRDGTYEQYF	TGCGCCAGCAGCCAAAGGGACGGAACCTACGAGCAGTACTTC
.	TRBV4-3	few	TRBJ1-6	CASSQDPTSSYNSPLHF	TGCGCCAGCAGCCAAGATCCCACGAGCTCCTATAATTCACCCCTCCACTTT
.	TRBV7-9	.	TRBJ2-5	CASSHLQGLETQYF	TGTGCCAGCAGCCATTTACAGGGTCTGGAGACCCAGTACTTC
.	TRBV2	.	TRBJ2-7	CASKDGGLRDEQYF	TGTGCCAGCAAAGATGGGGGCCTCCGCGACGAGCAGTACTTC
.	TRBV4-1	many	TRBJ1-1	CASSYRKQRNKNTEAFF	TGCGCCAGCAGCTACCGAAAACAGAGAAATAAGAACACTGAAGCTTTCTTT
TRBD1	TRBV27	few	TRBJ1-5	CASSKLTGGLYSNQPQHF	TGTGCCAGCAGTAAACTAACAGGGGGACTGTATAGCAATCAGCCCCAGCATTTT
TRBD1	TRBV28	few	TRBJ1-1	CASSFPRDRLNTEAFF	TGTGCCAGCAGTTTCCCCCGGGACAGGCTGAACACTGAAGCTTTCTTT
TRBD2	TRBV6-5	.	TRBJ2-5	CASSHSGTSGQETQYF	TGTGCCAGCAGTCACTCCGGGACTAGCGGCCAAGAGACCCAGTACTTC
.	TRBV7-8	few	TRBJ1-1	CASSLASGYTEAFF	TGTGCCAGCAGCTTAGCCTCAGGGTACACTGAAGCTTTCTTT